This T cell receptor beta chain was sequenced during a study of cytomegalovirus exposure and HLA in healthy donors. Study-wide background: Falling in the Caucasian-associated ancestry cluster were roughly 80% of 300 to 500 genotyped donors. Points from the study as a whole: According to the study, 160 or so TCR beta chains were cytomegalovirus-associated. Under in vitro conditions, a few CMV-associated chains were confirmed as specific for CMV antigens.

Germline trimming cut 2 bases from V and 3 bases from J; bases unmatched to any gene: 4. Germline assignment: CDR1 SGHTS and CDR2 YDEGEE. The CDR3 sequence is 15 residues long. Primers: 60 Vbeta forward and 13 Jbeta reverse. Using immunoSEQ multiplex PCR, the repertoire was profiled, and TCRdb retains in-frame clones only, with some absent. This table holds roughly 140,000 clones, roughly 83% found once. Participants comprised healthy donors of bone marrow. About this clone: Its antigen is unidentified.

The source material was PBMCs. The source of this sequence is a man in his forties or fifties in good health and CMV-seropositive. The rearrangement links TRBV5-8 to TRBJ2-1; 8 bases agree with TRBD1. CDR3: CASSLGTGYYNEQFF. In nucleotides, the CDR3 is TGTGCCAGCAGCTTAGGGACAGGTTACTACAATGAGCAGTTCTTC.